The 21 T cell receptor beta chains in this list originate from one sample, sequenced in a study of response to subunit inactivated influenza vaccine. A single record per CDR3 protein comes from TCRdb applying MiXCR to the RT-PCR reads. This sample has about 190,000 distinct CDR3 sequences; 13% to 15% occur once, and the top ten carry about 25%. Specimen: CD8+ T cells sorted from PBMCs, collected roughly 5 days after vaccination. The receptors here all came from a man in his forties or fifties who received an inactivated influenza vaccine.

This clonotype was seen ten or more times. V gene TRBV5-1 combines with J gene TRBJ2-7; perhaps D is TRBD1 or TRBD2 (5 bases each). The germline gives CDR1 SGHRS, CDR2 YFSETQ. Trimming took 0 bases from V and 0 from J, leaving 16 bases between them. The CDR3 runs to 17 residues. The CDR3 reads CASSLGGSGRYSYEQYF. CDR3 in DNA: TGCGCCAGCAGCTTGGGAGGTTCGGGACGGTACTCCTACGAGCAGTACTTC.

This clonotype was detected only a few times. The DNA of the CDR3 is TGTGCCACCAGCGGTGTTATGAACTCCAACTATGGCTACACCTTC. This translates into CATSGVMNSNYGYTF. The chain employs TRBV15 and TRBJ1-2; D gene unclear. The germline V gene encodes CDR1 LNHNV and CDR2 YYDKDF (reference sequence). The V end was cut by 5 bases, the J end by 2 bases, with 15 bases between. The CDR3 loop spans 15 amino acids.

The chain joins TRBV7-9 to TRBJ1-2; D not certain. Deletions cut 6 bases from V and 4 bases from J, with 18 bases between. Germline V gene lookup returns CDR1 SEHNR and CDR2 FQNEAQ (reference sequence). The CDR3 totals 15 residues. The CDR3 nucleotides read TGTGCCAGCAGTCCTTCGGGGTCCATCGGCTATGGCTACACCTTC. It encodes CASSPSGSIGYGYTF.

This clonotype was detected many times. The V call is TRBV7-9, the J call TRBJ2-1, with D possibly matching TRBD1 (5 bases). The CDR3 is 11 residues long. With 5 bases removed from V and 16 bases from J, the gap between germline ends came to 15 bases. From germline, CDR1 is SEHNR and CDR2 FQNEAQ (reference sequence). CDR3 amino acids: CASSPPDRHFF. In DNA form, the CDR3 reads TGTGCCAGCAGCCCCCCAGACAGACATTTCTTC.

This clonotype has ten or more counts. The genes are TRBV28 and TRBJ1-5; D is unresolved. The CDR3 is made up of 11 amino acids. The V gene's germline CDR1 is MDHEN and CDR2 SYDVKM. V lost 2 bases and J lost 4, with 0 bases in between. CDR3 sequence: CASSLNQPQHF. Written as DNA, the CDR3 is TGTGCCAGCAGTTTAAATCAGCCCCAGCATTTT. Full variable domain (outside the CDR3, taken from reference TRBV28 and TRBJ1-5): DVKVTQSSRYLVKRTGEKVFLECVQDMDHENMFWYRQDPGLGLRLIYFSYDVKMKEKGDIPEGYSVSREKKERFSLILESASTNQTSMYLCASSLNQPQHFGDGTRLSIL.

This clonotype was counted at least ten times. The rearrangement uses TRBV7-9 and TRBJ2-2, with D uncertain. Germline V gene data show CDR1 as SEHNR and CDR2 as FQNEAQ (reference sequence). The ends were cut back, 5 bases at V and 11 bases at J, with 6 bases in the middle. The CDR3 contains 10 residues. CDR3 loop: CASSKQELFF. The CDR3 DNA sequence: TGTGCCAGCAGCAAACAAGAGCTGTTTTTT.

This clonotype was recorded a few times. The chain is built from TRBV11-2 and TRBJ2-3, with TRBD2 identical over 8 bases. The CDR3 runs to 15 residues. From germline, CDR1 is SGHAT and CDR2 FQNNGV. The junction had 3 bases not matched to a gene; V was cut back by 0 bases and J by 4 bases. In nucleotides, the CDR3 is TGTGCCAGCAGCTTAGACGGGGGGGGTCCAGATACGCAGTATTTT. This translates into CASSLDGGGPDTQYF.

The V and J genes are TRBV6-1 and TRBJ2-4; D unresolved. The length of the CDR3 is 14 residues. Germline V gene data show CDR1 as MNHNS and CDR2 as SASEGT. With 5 bases removed from V and 5 bases from J, the gap between germline ends came to 13 bases. Here the CDR3 reads CASSPGPSQNIQYF. CDR3 DNA: TGTGCCAGCAGTCCGGGCCCTTCTCAAAACATTCAGTACTTC.

The table lists this clonotype with a few counts. V is TRBV6-1 and J is TRBJ2-1; D possibly corresponds to TRBD1 (7 bases). The length of the CDR3 is 17 residues. Trimming removed 5 bases from V and 9 bases from J, with 26 bases in between. From germline, CDR1 is MNHNS and CDR2 SASEGT. The CDR3 nucleotides are TGTGCCAGCAGTCGAAACAGGGGTTCGGGGTGGAGGGGTGAGCAGTTCTTC. Translating it yields CASSRNRGSGWRGEQFF.

DNA of the CDR3: TGCAGTGCCTTCTCCACGAGGGATTTTAGCAATCAGCCCCAGCATTTT. Protein product: CSAFSTRDFSNQPQHF. The chain joins TRBV20-1 to TRBJ1-5; D not certain. This CDR3 is built from 16 residues. With 6 bases removed from V and 0 bases from J, the gap between germline ends came to 18 bases. Germline V CDR1 and CDR2: DFQATT, SNEGSKA (reference sequence).

The rearrangement uses TRBV13 and TRBJ1-2; no firm D call. This CDR3 is built from 16 residues. With 4 bases removed from V and 1 base from J, the gap between germline ends came to 16 bases. Germline CDR1 PRHDT, CDR2 FYEKMQ (reference sequence). The CDR3 protein is CASSSLGGSGNYGYTF. In nucleotides, the CDR3 is TGTGCCAGCAGCTCCCTGGGAGGGAGCGGTAACTATGGCTACACCTTC.

V gene TRBV12-3 or TRBV12-4 combines with J gene TRBJ1-1, with D unclear. V was pared by 5 bases and J by 2 bases, with 15 bases between. This CDR3 is 15 amino acids long. CDR3: CASSDPHGINTEAFF. The DNA of the CDR3 is TGTGCCAGCAGTGACCCCCACGGGATTAACACTGAAGCTTTCTTT.

The rearrangement links TRBV7-9 to TRBJ1-1; D ambiguous. The CDR3 extends over 10 amino acids. The V end lost 3 bases, the J end lost 7 bases, and 3 bases lay between the germline ends. CDR1 and CDR2 from the germline V gene are SEHNR and FQNEAQ (reference sequence). The CDR3 bases are TGTGCCAGCAGCTTTAGTGAAGCTTTCTTT. Translated, it gives CASSFSEAFF.

This clonotype was counted only a few times. The chain joins TRBV9 to TRBJ2-4; 8 bases fit TRBD2. CDR1 is SGDLS, CDR2 YYNGEE, per germline. The length of the CDR3 is 13 residues. V gave up 4 bases and J gave up 9 bases; unmatched junction bases: 6. This CDR3 is CASSPGTSGIQYF. The CDR3 DNA follows: TGTGCCAGCAGCCCAGGGACTAGTGGCATTCAGTACTTC.

In this sample, this clonotype turned up a few times. The chain joins TRBV4-1 to TRBJ2-4; TRBD2 agrees at 7 bases. This CDR3 comprises 19 residues. V lost 2 bases and J lost 7; bases outside the gene matches: 20. The germline V gene has CDR1 MGHRA and CDR2 YSYEKL. CDR3 amino acids: CASSQPGYEGTTLRNIQYF. CDR3 DNA: TGCGCCAGCAGCCAACCGGGATATGAGGGGACTACCCTACGGAACATTCAGTACTTC.

In its sample, this clonotype was seen many times. V usage is TRBV12-3 or TRBV12-4 and J usage is TRBJ2-7; D gene ambiguous. CDR3 length equals 13 residues. The V and J ends lost 5 bases and 0 bases respectively, with 8 bases between them. The DNA for the CDR3 is TGTGCCAGCAGTACCCCAAACTCCTACGAGCAGTACTTC. Its protein is CASSTPNSYEQYF.

In this sample, this clonotype turned up many times. V gene TRBV5-6 combines with J gene TRBJ1-2; 7 bases agree with TRBD1. The CDR3 spans 14 residues. Trimming cost V 4 bases and J 6 bases; bases outside gene matches: 9. Germline CDR1 and CDR2: SGHDT and YYEEEE. CDR3 region: CASSQAPGQHGYTF. CDR3 sequence (DNA): TGTGCCAGCAGCCAGGCACCGGGACAGCATGGCTACACCTTC.

Ten or more counts support this clonotype. The genes are TRBV5-1 and TRBJ1-5; 7 nucleotides match TRBD1. Germline CDR1 reads SGHRS; CDR2 reads YFSETQ. Germline trimming cut 3 bases from V and 4 bases from J; bases unmatched to any gene: 7. The CDR3 is 15 residues long. The CDR3 DNA is TGCGCCAGCAGCTGGGCAGGGGGAGGAAATCAGCCCCAGCATTTT. It codes for CASSWAGGGNQPQHF.

The rearrangement joins TRBV2 to TRBJ2-3; D gene unclear. Germline-derived CDR1 and CDR2 are SNHLY and FYNNEI. Trimming left V 4 bases short and J 4 bases short, with 6 bases between. The CDR3 consists of 12 residues. The CDR3 reads CASSVTPDTQYF. The CDR3 region has the DNA TGTGCCAGCAGTGTGACTCCAGATACGCAGTATTTT.

V gene TRBV28 combines with J gene TRBJ2-7, with D unresolved. CDR1 and CDR2 from the germline V gene are MDHEN and SYDVKM. V lost 0 bases, J lost 5 bases, and 8 bases lay in between. CDR3 size: 13 residues. CDR3: CASSLWQPDEQYF. The DNA for the CDR3 is TGTGCCAGCAGTTTATGGCAGCCGGACGAGCAGTACTTC.

This clonotype was counted at least ten times. The V gene is TRBV11-2, the J gene TRBJ2-3; D is unclear. Trimming left V 2 bases short and J 5 bases short, with 2 bases between. The CDR3 length is 11 residues. In germline, CDR1 is SGHAT, CDR2 FQNNGV. The CDR3 DNA is TGTGCCAGCAGCTTACTAGATACGCAGTATTTT. Protein: CASSLLDTQYF.